This TCR beta chain was identified in a study of early T cells in non-severe SARS-CoV-2 infection (dated by TCRdb to about 2021). Regarding the complete study: Bulk RNA from unsorted whole blood was used for TCR sequencing, so alpha and beta chains could not be paired. The study at large found these results: VDJdb matching was skewed toward anti-spike CD8 responses and likely underestimated virus-specific expansions by missing private and CD4 specificities.

This was a case-control study nested in a cohort of healthcare workers in London, UK, who had nasopharyngeal swab PCR tests and blood samples taken every week. Healthcare workers were recruited during the week of the UK lockdown, between 23 and 31 March 2020, and followed weekly for up to 16 weeks. The library was built by means of 5' RACE. Sequencing relied on a NextSeq 500. Unique molecular identifiers were attached to individual cDNA molecules in the TCR library protocol so that sequencing error and PCR bias could be corrected. Sequencing covered both TCR alpha and beta chains, and within each sample the abundances of alpha and beta sequences were tightly co-correlated. In the source study's methods: Decombinator V4 was used to annotate the V gene, J gene and CDR3 of the TCR sequences. TCRs were defined as expanded if a significant change between any two time points was detected under a Poisson model with p below 0.0001. TCR abundances were normalised to the total number of TCRs sequenced per sample and expressed as counts per million. TRAV1-2 paired with TRAJ12, TRAJ20 or TRAJ33 defined MAIT TCRs, while TRAV10 paired with TRAJ18 defined iNKT TCRs. VDJdb, accessed 1 November 2021, was searched for CMV, EBV and SARS-CoV-2 annotated TCRs, excluding TCRs annotated for multiple antigens. Using fastp trimming at Q25 and MiXCR clonotype assembly, TCRdb reanalyzed the public sequencing data and kept in-frame beta chains. Every entry covers one CDR3 protein and lists the most common genes and DNA from its rows. TCRdb's processing, not the authors', yielded these V and J calls. The sample table contains roughly 62,000 distinct CDR3 sequences; only one count was recorded for approximately 7.7% of them. The ten largest clones capture more than 3% of the sample.

Reading the germline V gene (reference sequence) gives CDR1 GTSNPN and CDR2 SVGIG. Cut back by 2 bases and 8 bases, the V and J ends lie 13 bases apart. The CDR3 contains 13 residues, cysteine and phenylalanine counted. The CDR3 DNA has 39 bases and is translated from base 1. Ten or more counts support this clonotype. Its cognate antigen has yet to be identified. Base qualities are not recorded, but no much larger clone differs from it by a single base. The clonotype originates from an adult who was a healthcare worker with PCR-confirmed SARS-CoV-2 infection or an uninfected control (not recorded which). Rearrangement joined TRBV30 to TRBJ2-1, with the D gene call left open. The source material was whole blood. The nucleotide sequence is given as TGTGCCTGGAGTCTGATCAGGACGCATGAGCAGTTCTTC. Translated, it gives CAWSLIRTHEQFF.